Sequencing of this TCR beta chain was carried out in a study of response to subunit inactivated influenza vaccine. Remarks on this clonotype: One end of the junction is discordant with germline, which a read error may explain.

Germline loops: CDR1 SEHNR, CDR2 FQNEAQ (reference sequence). The CDR3 is 15 residues long. TCRdb re-analysed the RT-PCR reads in MiXCR, keeping a single row per CDR3 protein. The sample lists about 780,000 distinct CDR3 sequences, around a sixth occurring once. The V and J genes are TRBV7-9 and TRBJ1-1, with D tentatively TRBD1 (6 bases). The receptor's source is a man aged 45 to 65 who received an inactivated influenza vaccine. Specimen: PBMCs from blood, collected about 5 days after vaccination. CDR3 sequence reads: CASRLGGGADTEAFF. CDR3 bases: TGTGCAAGCAGACTAGGGGGGGGCGCGGACACTGAAGCTTTCTTT.